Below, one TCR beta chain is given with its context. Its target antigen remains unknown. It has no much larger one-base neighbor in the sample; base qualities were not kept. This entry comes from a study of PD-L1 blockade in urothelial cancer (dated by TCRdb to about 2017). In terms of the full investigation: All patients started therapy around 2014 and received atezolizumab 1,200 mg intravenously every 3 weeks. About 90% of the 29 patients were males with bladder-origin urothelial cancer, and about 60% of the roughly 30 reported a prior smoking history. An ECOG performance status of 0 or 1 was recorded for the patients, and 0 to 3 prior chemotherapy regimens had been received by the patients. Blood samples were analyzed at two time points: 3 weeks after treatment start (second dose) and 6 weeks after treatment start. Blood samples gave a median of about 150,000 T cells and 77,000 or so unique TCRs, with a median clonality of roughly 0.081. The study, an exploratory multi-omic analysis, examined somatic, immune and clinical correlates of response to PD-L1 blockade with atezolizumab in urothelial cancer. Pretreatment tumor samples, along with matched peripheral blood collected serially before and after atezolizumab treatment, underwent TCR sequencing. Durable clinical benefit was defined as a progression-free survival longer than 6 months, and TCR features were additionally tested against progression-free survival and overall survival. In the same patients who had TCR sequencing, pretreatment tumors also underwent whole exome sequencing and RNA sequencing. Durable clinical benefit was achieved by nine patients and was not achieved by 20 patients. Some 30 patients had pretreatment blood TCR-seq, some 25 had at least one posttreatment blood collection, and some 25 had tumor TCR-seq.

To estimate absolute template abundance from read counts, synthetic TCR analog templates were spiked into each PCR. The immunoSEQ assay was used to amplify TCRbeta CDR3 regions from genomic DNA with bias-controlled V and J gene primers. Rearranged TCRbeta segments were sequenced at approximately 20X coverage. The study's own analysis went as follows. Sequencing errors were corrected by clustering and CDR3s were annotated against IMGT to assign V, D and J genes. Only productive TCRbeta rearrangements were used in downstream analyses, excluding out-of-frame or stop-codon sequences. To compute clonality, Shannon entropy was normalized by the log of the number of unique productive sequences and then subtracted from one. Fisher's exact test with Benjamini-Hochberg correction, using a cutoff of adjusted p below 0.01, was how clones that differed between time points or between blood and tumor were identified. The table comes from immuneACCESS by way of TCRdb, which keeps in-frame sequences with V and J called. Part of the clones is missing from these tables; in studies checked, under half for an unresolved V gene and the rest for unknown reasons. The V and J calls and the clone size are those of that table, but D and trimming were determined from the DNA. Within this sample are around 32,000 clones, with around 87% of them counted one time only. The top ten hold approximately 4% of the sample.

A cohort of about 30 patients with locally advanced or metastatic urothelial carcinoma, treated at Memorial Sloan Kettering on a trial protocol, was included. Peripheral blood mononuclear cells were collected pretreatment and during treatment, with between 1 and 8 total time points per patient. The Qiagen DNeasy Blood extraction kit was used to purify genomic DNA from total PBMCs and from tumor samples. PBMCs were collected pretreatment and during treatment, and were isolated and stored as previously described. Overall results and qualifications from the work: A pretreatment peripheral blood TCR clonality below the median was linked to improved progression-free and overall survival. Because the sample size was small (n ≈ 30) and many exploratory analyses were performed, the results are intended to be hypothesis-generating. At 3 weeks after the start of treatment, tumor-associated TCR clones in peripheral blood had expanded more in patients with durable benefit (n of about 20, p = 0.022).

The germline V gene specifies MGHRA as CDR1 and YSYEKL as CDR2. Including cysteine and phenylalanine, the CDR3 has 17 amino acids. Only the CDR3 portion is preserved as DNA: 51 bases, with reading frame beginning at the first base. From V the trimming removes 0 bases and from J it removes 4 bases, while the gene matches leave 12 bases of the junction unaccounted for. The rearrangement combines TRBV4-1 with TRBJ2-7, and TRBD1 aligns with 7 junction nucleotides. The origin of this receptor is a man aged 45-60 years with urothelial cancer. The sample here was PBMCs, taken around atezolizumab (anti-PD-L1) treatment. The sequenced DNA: TGCGCCAGCAGCCAAGACCAACCGTGGGACAGCCGATACGAGCAGTACTTC. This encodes CASSQDQPWDSRYEQYF.